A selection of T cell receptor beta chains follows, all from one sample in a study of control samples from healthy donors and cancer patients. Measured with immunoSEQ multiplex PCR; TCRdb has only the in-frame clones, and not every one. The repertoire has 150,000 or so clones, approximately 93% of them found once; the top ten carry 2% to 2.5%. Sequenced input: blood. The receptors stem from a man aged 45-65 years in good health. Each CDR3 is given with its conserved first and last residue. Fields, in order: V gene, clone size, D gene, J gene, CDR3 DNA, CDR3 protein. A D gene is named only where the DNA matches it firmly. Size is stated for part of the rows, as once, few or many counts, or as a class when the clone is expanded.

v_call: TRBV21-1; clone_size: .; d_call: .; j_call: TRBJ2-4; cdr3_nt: TGTGCCAGCAGCCGGGACAGGGGGACGAAAACCAAAAACATTCAGTACTTC; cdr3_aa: CASSRDRGTKTKNIQYF
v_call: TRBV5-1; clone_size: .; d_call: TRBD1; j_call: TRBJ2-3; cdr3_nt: TGCGCCAGCAGCCCGCGACAGGGGAAGGATACGCAGTATTTT; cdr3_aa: CASSPRQGKDTQYF
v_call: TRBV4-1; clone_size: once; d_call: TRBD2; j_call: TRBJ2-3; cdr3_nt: TGCGCCAGCAGCCAATCTAACTTAGCGGGAGGGGCAGATACGCAGTATTTT; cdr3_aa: CASSQSNLAGGADTQYF
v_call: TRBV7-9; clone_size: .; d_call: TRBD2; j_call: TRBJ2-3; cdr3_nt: TGTGCCAGCGTAATACTAGCGGGAGAGGATACGCAGTATTTT; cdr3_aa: CASVILAGEDTQYF
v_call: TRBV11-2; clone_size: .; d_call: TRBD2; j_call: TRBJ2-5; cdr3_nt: TGTGCCAGCAGCAAGACTAGCGGGAGCAGGGGGGAGACCCAGTACTTC; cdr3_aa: CASSKTSGSRGETQYF
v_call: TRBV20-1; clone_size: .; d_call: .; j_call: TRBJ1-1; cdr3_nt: TGCAGTGCTAGCCATGACCAAAAGGCTTTCTTT; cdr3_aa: CSASHDQKAFF
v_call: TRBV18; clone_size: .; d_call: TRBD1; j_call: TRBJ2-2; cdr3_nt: TGTGCCAGCTCACCACTCGGGACAGGCTCCGGGGAGCTGTTTTTT; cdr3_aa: CASSPLGTGSGELFF
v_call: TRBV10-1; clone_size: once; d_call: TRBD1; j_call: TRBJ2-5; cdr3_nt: TGCGCCAGCAGTGAGTCGTACAGGGGGCAGGAGACCCAGTACTTC; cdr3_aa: CASSESYRGQETQYF
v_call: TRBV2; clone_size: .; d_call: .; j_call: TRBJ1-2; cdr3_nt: TGTGCCAGCAGTGTATTGGGGCAGGGTGATGGCTACACCTTC; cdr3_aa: CASSVLGQGDGYTF
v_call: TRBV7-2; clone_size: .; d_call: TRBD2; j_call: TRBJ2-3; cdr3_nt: TGTGCCAGCAGCTCGAAGATAGCGGGAGGGCCGGGGGATACGCAGTATTTT; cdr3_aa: CASSSKIAGGPGDTQYF
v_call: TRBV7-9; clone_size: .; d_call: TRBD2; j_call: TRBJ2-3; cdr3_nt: TGTGCCAGCAGCTCCTCGCGCGGGAGAGTGGGCACAAGGGAGTATTTT; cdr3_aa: CASSSSRGRVGTREYF
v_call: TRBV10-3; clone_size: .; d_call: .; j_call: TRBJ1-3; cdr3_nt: TGTGCCATCAGTGAGGACAGAGCCTCTGGAAACACCATATATTTT; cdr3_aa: CAISEDRASGNTIYF
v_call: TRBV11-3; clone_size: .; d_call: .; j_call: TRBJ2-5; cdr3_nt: TGTGCCAGCAGCTTAAGGGCCGAAGAGACCCAGTACTTC; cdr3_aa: CASSLRAEETQYF
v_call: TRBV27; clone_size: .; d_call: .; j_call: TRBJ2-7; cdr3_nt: TGTGCCAGCAGTTTATACTCGAGCTCCTACGAGCAGTACTTC; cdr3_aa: CASSLYSSSYEQYF
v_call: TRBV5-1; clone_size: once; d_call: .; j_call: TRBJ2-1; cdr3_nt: TGCGCCAGCAGCTTGGGGTCGGTGAGTGTCATCCATGAGCAGTTCTTC; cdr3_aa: CASSLGSVSVIHEQFF
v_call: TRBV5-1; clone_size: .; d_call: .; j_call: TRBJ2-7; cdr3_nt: TGCGCCAGCAGCTTGGCGGGACCCGCAGAAGGTACCGAGCAGTACTTC; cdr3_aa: CASSLAGPAEGTEQYF
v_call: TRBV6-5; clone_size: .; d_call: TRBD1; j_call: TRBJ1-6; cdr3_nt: TGTGCCGTCCGGGACAGGGGATTATATAATTCACCCCTCCACTTT; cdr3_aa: CAVRDRGLYNSPLHF
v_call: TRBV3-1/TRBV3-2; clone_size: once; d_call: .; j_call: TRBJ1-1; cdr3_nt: TGTGCCAGCAGCCAAAGGGGGGGGCGGAACACTGAAGCTTTCTTT; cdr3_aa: CASSQRGGRNTEAFF
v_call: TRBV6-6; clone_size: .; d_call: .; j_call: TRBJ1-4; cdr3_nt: TGTGCCAGCAGTTACGGACAGATTAATGAAAAACTGTTTTTT; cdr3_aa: CASSYGQINEKLFF
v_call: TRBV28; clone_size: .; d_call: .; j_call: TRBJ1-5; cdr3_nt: TGTGCCAGCAGTTTACGTCAGGTCAATCAGCCCCAGCATTTT; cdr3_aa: CASSLRQVNQPQHF
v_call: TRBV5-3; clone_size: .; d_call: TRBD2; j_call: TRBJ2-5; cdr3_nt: TGTGCCAGAAGAAACGGGACTAAAGAGACCCAGTACTTC; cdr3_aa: CARRNGTKETQYF
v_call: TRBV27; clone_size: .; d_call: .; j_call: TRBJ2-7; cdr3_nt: TGTGCCAGCAGGCCCCCCGGGCGGGCGGACTCCTATGCCAACTACGAGCAGTACTTC; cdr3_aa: CASRPPGRADSYANYEQYF
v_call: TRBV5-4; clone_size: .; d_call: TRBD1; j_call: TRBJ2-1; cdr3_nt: TGTGCCAGCAGCCTCGGGGGGACAGGGGGATACAATGAGCAGTTCTTC; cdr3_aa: CASSLGGTGGYNEQFF
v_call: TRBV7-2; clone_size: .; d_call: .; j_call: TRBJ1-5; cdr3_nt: TGTGCCAGCAGCCTATGGACAGCCGGCAATCAGCCCCAGCATTTT; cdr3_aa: CASSLWTAGNQPQHF
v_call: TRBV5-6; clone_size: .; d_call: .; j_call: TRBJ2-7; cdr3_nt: TGTGCCAGCAGCTTCGGGACTTACTCCTACGAGCAGTACTTC; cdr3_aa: CASSFGTYSYEQYF
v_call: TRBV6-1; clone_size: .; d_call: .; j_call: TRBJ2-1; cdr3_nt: TGTGCCAGCAGTGAATTGTCAGGGGTCAATGAGCAGTTCTTC; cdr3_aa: CASSELSGVNEQFF
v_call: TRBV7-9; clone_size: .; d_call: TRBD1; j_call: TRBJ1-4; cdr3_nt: TGTGCCAGCAGCTTAGTTACAGGGGGCCATGGTGAAAAACTGTTTTTT; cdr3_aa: CASSLVTGGHGEKLFF
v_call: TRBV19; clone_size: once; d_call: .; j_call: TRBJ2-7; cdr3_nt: TGTGCCAGTAGTGTAAACACGGCCCCTTTCTACGAGCAGTACTTC; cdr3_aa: CASSVNTAPFYEQYF
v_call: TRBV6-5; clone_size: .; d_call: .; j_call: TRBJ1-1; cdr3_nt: TGTGCCAGCGGAGACCGGCTGATGGCTGAAGCTTTCTTT; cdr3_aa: CASGDRLMAEAFF
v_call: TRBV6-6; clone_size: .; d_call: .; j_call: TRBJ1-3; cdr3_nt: TGTGCCAGCAGGGGCCAGGGTCCATCTGGAAACACCATATATTTT; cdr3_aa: CASRGQGPSGNTIYF
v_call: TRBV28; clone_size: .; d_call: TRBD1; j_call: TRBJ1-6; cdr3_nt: TGTGCCAGCAGTGCAGGGACAGATGATAATTCACCCCTCCACTTT; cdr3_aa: CASSAGTDDNSPLHF
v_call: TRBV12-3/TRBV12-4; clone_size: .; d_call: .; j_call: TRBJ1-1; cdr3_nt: TGTGCCAGCGGGGGACACATGAACACTGAAGCTTTCTTT; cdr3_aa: CASGGHMNTEAFF
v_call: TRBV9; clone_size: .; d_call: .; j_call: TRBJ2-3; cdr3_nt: TGTGCCAGCAGCGTAGCTCCCGGGAGAACAGATACGCAGTATTTT; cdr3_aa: CASSVAPGRTDTQYF
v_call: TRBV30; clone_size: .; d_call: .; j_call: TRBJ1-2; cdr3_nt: TGTGCCTGGAGTGTTCGGACTTATGGCTACACCTTC; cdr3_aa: CAWSVRTYGYTF
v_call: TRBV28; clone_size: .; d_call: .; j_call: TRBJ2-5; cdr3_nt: TGTGCCAGCAGCGGACCGGAGCCTCGGACCCAGTACTTC; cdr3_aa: CASSGPEPRTQYF
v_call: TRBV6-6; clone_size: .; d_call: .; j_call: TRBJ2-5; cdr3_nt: TGTGCCAGCAGTTCTCTTCTCTATGAGACCCAGTACTTC; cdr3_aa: CASSSLLYETQYF
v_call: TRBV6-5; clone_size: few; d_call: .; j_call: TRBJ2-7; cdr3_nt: TGTGCCAGCAGGGTTGGGGCTAGCAGGGGCTACGAGCAGTACTTC; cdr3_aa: CASRVGASRGYEQYF
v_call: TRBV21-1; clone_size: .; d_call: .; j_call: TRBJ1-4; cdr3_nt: TGTGCCATCCTTCTACGGGACCGCGAAAAACTGTTTTTT; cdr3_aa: CAILLRDREKLFF
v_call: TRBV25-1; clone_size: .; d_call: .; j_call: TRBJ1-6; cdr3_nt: TGTGCCATAGGGGGGGACGGGGTCAATTCACCCCTCCACTTT; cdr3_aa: CAIGGDGVNSPLHF
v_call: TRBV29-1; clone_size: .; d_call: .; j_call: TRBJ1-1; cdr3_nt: TGCAGCGTCCTCCCGGGGAAAGGTATAGTCACTGAAGCTTTCTTT; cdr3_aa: CSVLPGKGIVTEAFF
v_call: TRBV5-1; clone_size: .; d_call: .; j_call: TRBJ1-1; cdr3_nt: TGCGCCAGCAGGGAATCAGTGACTGAAGCTTTCTTT; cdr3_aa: CASRESVTEAFF
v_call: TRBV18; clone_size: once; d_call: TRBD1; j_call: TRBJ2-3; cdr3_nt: TGTGCCAGCTCATTCGGACAGGCGACAGATACGCAGTATTTT; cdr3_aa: CASSFGQATDTQYF
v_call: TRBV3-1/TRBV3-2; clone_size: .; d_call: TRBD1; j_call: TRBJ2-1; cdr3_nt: TGTGCCAGCAGCCAAGGGGACAGGGGGATCTACAATGAGCAGTTCTTC; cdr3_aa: CASSQGDRGIYNEQFF
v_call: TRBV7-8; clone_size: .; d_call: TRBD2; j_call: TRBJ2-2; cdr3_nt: TGTGCCAGCAGCTTCCCGACTAGCGGGAGGGTTGGGACCGGGGAGCTGTTTTTT; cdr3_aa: CASSFPTSGRVGTGELFF
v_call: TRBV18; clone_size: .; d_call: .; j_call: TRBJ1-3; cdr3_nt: TGTGCCAGCTCACCACCCTCACAGGGAGGAAACACCATATATTTT; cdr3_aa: CASSPPSQGGNTIYF
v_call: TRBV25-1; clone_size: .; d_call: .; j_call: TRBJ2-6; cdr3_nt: TGTGCCAGCAGTGATGGGGCAGGGCGATACAGTGGGGCCAACGTCCTGACTTTC; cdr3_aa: CASSDGAGRYSGANVLTF
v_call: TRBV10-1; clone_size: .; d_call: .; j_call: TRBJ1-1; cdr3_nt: TGCGCCAGCAGTGAGTCGGGGGGTGGCACTGAAGCTTTCTTT; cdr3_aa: CASSESGGGTEAFF
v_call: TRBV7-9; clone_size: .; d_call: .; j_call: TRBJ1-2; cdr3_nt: TGTGCCAGCAGCCCAGACACCTTCCAATATGGCTACACCTTC; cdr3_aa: CASSPDTFQYGYTF
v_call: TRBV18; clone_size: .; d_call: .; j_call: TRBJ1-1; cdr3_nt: TGTGCCAGCTCACCCCGACGGGACACTGAAGCTTTCTTT; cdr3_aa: CASSPRRDTEAFF
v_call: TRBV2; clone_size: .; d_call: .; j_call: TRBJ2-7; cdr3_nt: TGTGCCAGCAGCCTGGGGGGCCCCTACGAGCAGTACTTC; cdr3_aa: CASSLGGPYEQYF